This TCR beta chain was sequenced in a study of T cells in Graves' hyperthyroidism and ophthalmopathy. Study-level information: The blood sample was taken at first diagnosis, before treatment began. Study results and caveats: Among clonotypes expanded in thyroid above 0.001, most were also found in blood.

V shed 0 bases and J 7 bases; nucleotides not matched to a gene: 10. From germline, CDR1 is LGHNA and CDR2 YNFKEQ. This CDR3 is built from 18 residues. The CDR3 regions of TCR beta were amplified from RNA transcripts. Primed by the HTBI set, a first-round RT-PCR was run on the TCR CDR3. TCRdb recomputed calls from the multiplex PCR reads with MiXCR, one row per CDR3 protein. The data contain under 200,000 distinct CDR3 sequences, about 9% of them seen just once; the ten biggest clones take up approximately 24%. As concerns this clonotype: Its antigen is not known.

J is TRBJ1-5 and V is TRBV4-2, with TRBD1 matching 12 bases. The TCR sequence derives from a young woman with Graves' hyperthyroidism that later progressed to Graves' ophthalmopathy. The sequencing input was blood. The CDR3 DNA reads as TGTGCCAGCAGCCAAGATGGCACCTACGGGACAGGGGGCCAGCCCCAGCATTTT. This encodes CASSQDGTYGTGGQPQHF.